The T cell receptor (beta chain) described here comes from a study of shared clonotypes between healthy human individuals. Findings of the study overall: The expectation was that sequencing depth would affect clonotype sharing among donors.

With regard to this clone: The antigen remains undetermined.

Germline V lookup: CDR1 WNHNN, CDR2 SYGVQD (reference sequence). This CDR3 comprises 13 residues. The germline V and J ends were trimmed by 9 bases and 2 bases, with 12 bases remaining between them. Using immunoSEQ multiplex PCR, the repertoire was profiled, and TCRdb retains in-frame clones only, with some absent. Among about 1.5 million clones listed, 95% to 99% were seen once. The chain links TRBV10-1 to TRBJ2-3; D is undetermined. The specimen was naive CD4+ T cells sorted from blood. Subset reported: CD45RA+ positively selected. The TCR was taken from a man in his thirties or forties in good health. The CDR3 nucleotides are TGCGCCAGTTCGCCCCAGTTCACAGATACGCAGTATTTT. Its translation: CASSPQFTDTQYF.